These T cell receptor beta chains were read from a single sample in a study of T cell responses to AZD1222 COVID-19 vaccine. TCRdb keeps only in-frame clones here, not all; method: immunoSEQ multiplex PCR. The table includes some 180,000 clones, 92% detected once. The sample was peripheral blood, taken 28 days after the second AZD1222 dose. The receptors were gathered from an adult who received the AZD1222 COVID-19 vaccine. CDR3s include the opening cysteine and the closing phenylalanine or tryptophan. A D gene is named only where the DNA matches it firmly. Expanded clones get a size class; other rows say once, few or many, or leave the size out.

d_gene,abundance,j_gene,v_gene,CDR3nt,CDR3aa
-,-,TRBJ1-5,TRBV20-1,TGCAGTGCTAGTAGCAGGCTAAATCAGCCCCAGCATTTT,CSASSRLNQPQHF
-,once,TRBJ2-5,TRBV7-2,TGTGCCAGCAGCTTAGCGCGGCCCCCAGAGACCCAGTACTTC,CASSLARPPETQYF
-,-,TRBJ1-4,TRBV9,TGTGCCAGCAGCCAGACAGAGGCGGGCAATAATGAAAAACTGTTTTTT,CASSQTEAGNNEKLFF
TRBD1,-,TRBJ2-5,TRBV25-1,TGTGCCAGCAGCCGGGGACAGGGGTTTTTATTAGGAGAGACCCAGTACTTC,CASSRGQGFLLGETQYF
-,-,TRBJ1-6,TRBV7-2,TGTGCCAGCAGCTTGGCGGTTAATTCACCCCTCCACTTT,CASSLAVNSPLHF
-,-,TRBJ2-1,TRBV4-1,TGCGCCAGCAGCCAACCCAGACTAGTTCGCTCCTACAATGAGCAGTTCTTC,CASSQPRLVRSYNEQFF
TRBD2,-,TRBJ2-5,TRBV7-9,TGTGCCAGCAGCTTCAGTAGCGGGGGATCCCAAGAGACCCAGTACTTC,CASSFSSGGSQETQYF
-,-,TRBJ1-1,TRBV5-1,TGCGCCAGCACCAGGGTAGGTTTAGCCTCGAACACTGAAGCTTTCTTT,CASTRVGLASNTEAFF
TRBD1,once,TRBJ1-1,TRBV4-2,TGTGCCAGCAGCCAAGGGGGCAGGACAGGCATCAGGGGTACTGAAGCTTTCTTT,CASSQGGRTGIRGTEAFF
-,-,TRBJ1-2,TRBV10-3,TGTGCCATCAGTGAGGACAGGAACTATGGCTACACCTTC,CAISEDRNYGYTF
-,-,TRBJ2-7,TRBV28,TGTGCCAGCAGTTTCGAACTGTTCTCCTACGAGCAGTACTTC,CASSFELFSYEQYF
-,few,TRBJ1-2,TRBV28,TGTGCCAGCAGCCCAGGGAACTATGGCTACACCTTC,CASSPGNYGYTF
-,-,TRBJ1-2,TRBV29-1,TGCAGCCCCCCGCGGGGGGCCAGTGGCTACACCTTC,CSPPRGASGYTF
-,-,TRBJ2-3,TRBV13,TGTGCCAGCGATTTTGGGCAGGGGAGCACAGATACGCAGTATTTT,CASDFGQGSTDTQYF